This passage covers 24 T cell receptor beta chains from one sample sequenced in a study of tumor-infiltrating lymphocytes in primary liver carcinoma. Total RNA amounting to 500 ng was the source from which TCR beta cDNA was made with a constant-region primer. Three-round nested multiplex PCR performed with slightly modified ARM-PCR produced the TCR beta libraries. Investigators reported that the first two PCR rounds, at 10 to 11 cycles each, used TRBV1-TRBV30 forward primers with a C-beta reverse primer. Using its own MiXCR run on the multiplex PCR reads, TCRdb lists one record per CDR3 protein. Of 40,000 or so distinct CDR3 sequences listed, roughly 77% were seen once; the top ten hold 37%. DNA and RNA were both co-extracted from approximately 20-30 mg of bulk tissue that had not been sorted. Sequencing was performed on tumor-adjacent normal liver tissue. The receptors here all came from a man between 35 and 55 years old with primary liver carcinoma and hepatitis B virus infection.

To note about this clonotype: The junction differs from germline at one of its ends, possibly a read error. The chain uses TRBV19 and TRBJ2-1; D ambiguous. The CDR3 length is 11 residues. Looked up from germline, CDR1 is LNHDA and CDR2 is SQIVND (reference sequence). The DNA of the CDR3 is TGTGCCAATAGTGTTTACAATGAGCAGTTCTTC. It specifies CANSVYNEQFF.

This clonotype turned up a few times. The rearrangement links TRBV7-2 to TRBJ1-5, with D unclear. Trimming cost V 1 base and J 6 bases, with 13 bases left between them. This CDR3 has 15 amino acids. Per germline, CDR1 SGHTA and CDR2 FQGNSA. CDR3 DNA sequence: TGTGCCAGCAGCTTAGAGGGAGGGAGCGGTCAGCCCCAGCATTTT. Translation gives CASSLEGGSGQPQHF. Drawing the rest from reference TRBV7-2 and TRBJ1-5, the complete variable domain is GAGVSQSPSNKVTEKGKDVELRCDPISGHTALYWYRQSLGQGLEFLIYFQGNSAPDKSGLPSDRFSAERTGGSVSTLTIQRTQQEDSAVYLCASSLEGGSGQPQHFGDGTRLSIL.

On this clonotype itself: At one of its ends the junction is not consistent with the germline gene, which may arise from a read error. The chain is built from TRBV28 and TRBJ2-4, with TRBD2 identical over 7 bases. The CDR3 has 14 amino acids. The V gene's germline CDR1 is MDHEN and CDR2 SYDVKM. In nucleotides, the CDR3 is TGTGCCAGCAGGGGGGGGTCAGCCAAAAACATTCAGTATTTC. This sequence encodes CASRGGSAKNIQYF.

Remarks on this clonotype: Mismatch with germline at one junction end may stem from a read error. The V and J genes are TRBV5-4 and TRBJ2-2; 8 positions agree with TRBD2. Looked up from germline, CDR1 is SGHNT and CDR2 is YYREEE (reference sequence). CDR3 length equals 15 residues. The CDR3 loop is CAGSLSGGSTGELFF. As DNA, the CDR3 is TGTGCCGGCAGCTTGTCGGGAGGGTCCACCGGGGAGCTGTTTTTT.

In regard to this clonotype: One end of the junction is discordant with germline, which a read error may explain. The chain is built from TRBV11-2 and TRBJ2-4; D might be TRBD2 (6 bases). The CDR3 length is 14 residues. Germline lookup yields CDR1 SGHAT and CDR2 FQNNGV. CDR3 nucleotides: TGTGCCAGCAGCTCCTGGACGGGAGATAACACTCAGTACTTC. This codes for CASSSWTGDNTQYF.

Comments on this clonotype: The junction differs from germline at one of its ends, possibly a read error. The chain employs TRBV6-5 and TRBJ2-7; perhaps TRBD2 as D (7 bases). This CDR3 spans 13 amino acids. CDR1 and CDR2 (germline): MNHEY, SVGAGI. CDR3: CDSIGLVGGKQYF. CDR3 DNA sequence: TGTGACAGCATCGGACTAGTTGGGGGCAAGCAGTACTTC.

The CDR3 reads CASNGGDNQARHF. The CDR3 region has the DNA TGTGCCAGCAATGGAGGGGATAATCAGGCCCGGCATTTT. The chain couples TRBV7-2 to TRBJ1-5; TRBD1 might be the D (5 bases). Deletions cut 7 bases from V and 15 bases from J, with 22 bases between. Germline V lookup: CDR1 SGHTA, CDR2 FQGNSA. CDR3 length: 13 amino acids.

Note on this clonotype: The junction shows a germline mismatch at one end, possibly a read error. This chain uses TRBV11-2 with TRBJ2-5; tentatively, D is TRBD2 (5 bases). The CDR3 contains 16 residues. CDR1 SGHAT and CDR2 FQNNGV come from the germline V gene. The CDR3 region has the DNA TGTGCCAGGAGCTTAGGGCCCGGGATGTCGATGGAGACCCAGTACTTC. It specifies CARSLGPGMSMETQYF.

This chain connects TRBV5-1 to TRBJ2-1; D remains unclear. CDR3 length: 14 residues. Germline assignment: CDR1 SGHRS and CDR2 YFSETQ. In nucleotides, the CDR3 is TGCGACAGTAGCTTAAGTGGCGGATACAATGAGCAGTTCTTC. Translating it yields CDSSLSGGYNEQFF.

This clonotype was detected only a few times. The chain uses TRBV29-1 and TRBJ2-3, with D unresolved. The ends were cut back, 1 base at V and 1 base at J, with 9 bases in the middle. This CDR3 has 14 amino acids. Germline V CDR1 and CDR2: SQVTM, ANQGSEA. The CDR3 nucleotides read TGCAGCGTTGAAGCCGGAATGGGCACAGATACGCAGTATTTT. It is translated as CSVEAGMGTDTQYF.

For this clonotype: A junction boundary mismatches the germline segment, possibly from a read error. The gene calls are TRBV5-4 and TRBJ2-2, with TRBD2 as a possible D gene (6 bases). The germline V gene encodes CDR1 SGHNT and CDR2 YYREEE (reference sequence). The CDR3 covers 15 residues. CDR3 amino acids: CACSSASANTGELFF. As DNA, the CDR3 is TGTGCCTGCAGCTCGGCTAGCGCGAATACCGGGGAGCTGTTTTTT.

This chain connects TRBV6-1 to TRBJ2-7; D may be TRBD1 or TRBD2 (5 bases each). V lost 1 base, J lost 3 bases, and 16 bases lay in between. The CDR3 extends over 16 amino acids. Germline lookup yields CDR1 MNHNS and CDR2 SASEGT. Here the CDR3 DNA reads TGTGCCAGCAGTGAAGGATTCGGGGACGGGATCTACGAGCAGTACTTC. Its translation: CASSEGFGDGIYEQYF.

As regards this clonotype: This CDR3 is missing its conserved last phenylalanine or tryptophan, likely due to a read error. This chain uses TRBV29-1 with TRBJ2-5; possibly TRBD1 or TRBD2 for D (5 bases each). Germline CDR1 and CDR2: SQVTM and ANQGSEA. The CDR3 has 14 residues. DNA of the CDR3: TGCAGCGTTGAAGATGGGACGCCCCAAGCGACCCAGTACTTA. Its translation is CSVEDGTPQATQYL.

This clonotype appeared many times. The CDR3 DNA is TGCGCCAGCAGATTAGGGACGGAGAACACTGAAGCTTTCTTT. It codes for CASRLGTENTEAFF. The chain combines TRBV5-1 with TRBJ1-1; tentative D call: TRBD1 (5 bases). Between the trimmed V and J ends, which lost 5 bases and 1 base, there was a span of 12 bases. CDR1 and CDR2 (germline): SGHRS, YFSETQ. This CDR3 is 14 amino acids long.

Comments on this clonotype: Likely a read error: the CDR3 ends without its conserved phenylalanine or tryptophan. V and J are TRBV29-1 and TRBJ2-2, with D uncertain. The CDR3 is made up of 14 amino acids. The V end lost 5 bases, the J end lost 1 base, and 11 bases lay between the germline ends. Germline V lookup: CDR1 SQVTM, CDR2 ANQGSEA. The CDR3 protein is CSVSGPGNTGELFS. CDR3 nucleotide sequence: TGCAGCGTTTCCGGACCAGGGAACACCGGGGAGCTGTTTTCT.

As for this clonotype: One end of the junction varies from germline; a read error may be responsible. V usage is TRBV11-2 and J usage is TRBJ1-6, with TRBD1 matching over 7 bases. This CDR3 contains 16 residues. The germline CDR1 and CDR2 sequences are SGHAT and FQNNGV. CDR3 amino acids: CVSSLGDSCYNTPLHF. The CDR3 DNA is TGTGTCAGCAGTTTAGGGGACAGCTGCTATAATACACCCCTCCACTTT.

A remark on this clonotype: This may come from a read error, since a much larger clone is one base off. The chain employs TRBV15 and TRBJ1-2; D possibly corresponds to TRBD1 (6 bases). CDR1 and CDR2 (germline): LNHNV, YYDKDF (reference sequence). This CDR3 is built from 14 residues. CDR3 DNA sequence: TGTGCCATCAGCAGTGACGGGACATCCTATGGCTACACCTTC. Protein: CAISSDGTSYGYTF. The full variable domain, completed using reference TRBV15 and TRBJ1-2, is DAMVIQNPRYQVTQFGKPVTLSCSQTLNHNVMYWYQQKSSQAPKLLFHYYDKDFNNEADTPDNFQSRRPNTSFCFLDIRSPGLGDTAMYLCAISSDGTSYGYTFGSGTRLTVV.

Comment on this clonotype: The junction departs from germline at one end; a sequencing error may be responsible. In DNA, the CDR3 is TGCGCCGGCAGTCCGGATAGCGGGAGTCAAGAGGCCCAGTACTTC. As protein: CAGSPDSGSQEAQYF. The rearrangement uses TRBV5-1 and TRBJ2-5; 9 nucleotides agree with TRBD2. The CDR3 sequence is 15 residues long. Germline assignment: CDR1 SGHRS and CDR2 YFSETQ. Combining the CDR3 with reference TRBV5-1 and TRBJ2-5 gives the whole variable domain KAGVTQTPRYLIKTRGQQVTLSCSPISGHRSVSWYQQTPGQGLQFLFEYFSETQRNKGNFPGRFSGRQFSNSRSEMNVSTLELGDSALYLCAGSPDSGSQEAQYFGPGTRLLVL.

This clonotype has only a few counts. One end of the junction is discordant with germline, which a read error may explain. The chain couples TRBV4-1 to TRBJ2-2, with D perhaps matching TRBD2 (6 bases). In germline, CDR1 is MGHRA, CDR2 YSYEKL. CDR3 size: 15 residues. The CDR3 reads CASSQDFGNTGGLFF. The CDR3 DNA is TGCGCCAGCAGCCAAGACTTTGGGAACACCGGGGGGCTGTTTTTT.

This clonotype has a handful of counts. This chain links TRBV29-1 with TRBJ2-5, with a weak D call TRBD2 (6 bases). There are 16 residues in the CDR3. Germline loops: CDR1 SQVTM, CDR2 ANQGSEA. Trimming removed 8 bases from V and 3 bases from J, with 25 bases in between. CDR3 sequence: CSPGVPSVRQEETQYF. For the CDR3, the DNA is TGCAGCCCTGGTGTCCCTAGCGTGAGGCAAGAAGAGACCCAGTACTTC.

This clonotype was seen only once. Just one base apart from a much larger clone, this may be a read error. The V call is TRBV29-1, the J call TRBJ2-1; D unclear. The CDR3 has 15 residues. Germline lookup yields CDR1 SQVTM and CDR2 ANQGSEA. The CDR3 DNA follows: TGCAGCGTTGATCTTTCTAGGGCCAGTGCCAATGAGCGGTTCTTC. This translates into CSVDLSRASANERFF.

Comments on this clonotype: Since no conserved phenylalanine or tryptophan closes the CDR3, a read error is the likely cause. V and J are TRBV10-2 and TRBJ1-1, with no clear D. The CDR3 covers 13 residues. The germline gives CDR1 WSHSY, CDR2 SAAADI. Trimming removed 6 bases at V and 6 bases at J, with 14 bases between. CDR3 in amino acids: CASSEVENAEAFL. The DNA of the CDR3 is TGCGCCAGCAGCGAAGTAGAAAACGCTGAAGCTTTCTTA.

As concerns this clonotype: One junction end does not reproduce the germline sequence, and a read error may be involved. This sequence joins TRBV28 and TRBJ2-5; D is possibly TRBD1 or TRBD2 (5 bases each). Germline-derived CDR1 and CDR2 are MDHEN and SYDVKM. The CDR3 spans 14 residues. The CDR3: CDSSGDHPRQAQYF. DNA of the CDR3: TGTGACAGCAGTGGGGACCACCCCAGGCAGGCCCAGTACTTC.

As to this clonotype: One end of the junction does not line up with germline, which may come from a read error. V and J are TRBV28 and TRBJ1-5; 8 nucleotides align to TRBD1. CDR1 and CDR2 (germline): MDHEN, SYDVKM. The CDR3 is made up of 14 amino acids. DNA of the CDR3: TGTTCCAGCAGGTCGACAGGGGCTTCCCAGCACCAACATTTT. Amino acids: CSSRSTGASQHQHF.